This TCR beta chain emerged from a study of T-cell reconstitution after alpha-beta-depleted transplantation in children. The library targeted TCRbeta and was prepared with unique molecular identifiers. A single record per CDR3 protein comes from TCRdb applying MiXCR to the PCR reads. The top ten hold around 4% of the sample, which has some 400,000 distinct CDR3 sequences, roughly 21% seen once. This CDR3 spans 12 amino acids. CDR1 MNHEY and CDR2 SMNVEV come from the germline V gene (reference sequence). V lost 6 bases to trimming and J lost 9 bases; unmatched junction nucleotides: 5. This sample comprised PBMCs from the stem cell graft donor, obtained from the stem cell graft. This clonotype was obtained from a human donor who donated a stem cell graft to a child with acute myeloid leukemia. The V and J genes are TRBV27 and TRBJ2-1; 7 positions agree with TRBD1. CDR3 DNA sequence: TGTGCCAGCAGGACAGGGTTTGGTGAGCAGTTCTTC. It codes for CASRTGFGEQFF.